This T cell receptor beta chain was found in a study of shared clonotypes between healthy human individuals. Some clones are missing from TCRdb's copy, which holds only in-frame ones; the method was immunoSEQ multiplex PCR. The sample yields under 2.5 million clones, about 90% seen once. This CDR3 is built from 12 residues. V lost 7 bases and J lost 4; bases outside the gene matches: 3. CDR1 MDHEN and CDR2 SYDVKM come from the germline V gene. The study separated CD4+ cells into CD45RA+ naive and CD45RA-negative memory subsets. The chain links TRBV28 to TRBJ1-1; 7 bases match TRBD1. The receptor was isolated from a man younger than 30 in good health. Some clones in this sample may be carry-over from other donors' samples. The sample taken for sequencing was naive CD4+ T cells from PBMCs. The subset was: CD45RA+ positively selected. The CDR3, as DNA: TGTGCCAGCAAACCAGGGGGCACTGAAGCTTTCTTT. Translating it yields CASKPGGTEAFF.